This note documents a single TCR beta chain sequence. The source of the sample is a study of CD8+CD57+ T cells in acquired aplastic anemia. TCR beta VDJ and CDR3 profiling used genomic DNA as template. A single record per CDR3 protein comes from TCRdb applying MiXCR to the reads. This table holds 300,000 or so distinct CDR3 sequences, 56% found once. Whoever was chosen for sequencing had shown CD8+CD57+ cell expansion by flow cytometry. The diagnosis in all patients was severe acquired aplastic anemia. This CDR3 is 14 amino acids long. Trimming shortened V by 8 bases and J by 9 bases, and 22 bases separated the two germline ends.

The receptor was derived from a human donor with aplastic anemia. Sequenced: sorted CD4+, CD8+, or CD8+CD57+ T cells (not recorded which) from PBMCs. V gene TRBV12-3 or TRBV12-4 combines with J gene TRBJ1-1; D is possibly TRBD1 (5 bases). CDR3 sequence (DNA): TGTGCCAGCCGCGACCTGGCCGGTGGGACTAAAGCTTTCTTT. This translates into CASRDLAGGTKAFF.